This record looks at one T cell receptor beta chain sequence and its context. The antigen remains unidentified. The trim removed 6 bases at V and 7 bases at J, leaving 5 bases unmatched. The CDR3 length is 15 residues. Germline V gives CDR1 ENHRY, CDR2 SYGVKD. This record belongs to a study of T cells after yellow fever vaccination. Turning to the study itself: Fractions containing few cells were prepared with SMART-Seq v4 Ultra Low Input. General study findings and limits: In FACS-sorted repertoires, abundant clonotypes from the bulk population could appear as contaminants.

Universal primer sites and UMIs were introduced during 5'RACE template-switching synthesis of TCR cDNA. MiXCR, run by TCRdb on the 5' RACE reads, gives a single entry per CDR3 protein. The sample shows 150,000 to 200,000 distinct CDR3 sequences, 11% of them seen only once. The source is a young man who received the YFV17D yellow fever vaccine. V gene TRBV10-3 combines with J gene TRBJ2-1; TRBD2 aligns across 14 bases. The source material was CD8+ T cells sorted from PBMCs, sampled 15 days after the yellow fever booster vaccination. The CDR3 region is CAIRTSGGAGNEQFF. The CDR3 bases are TGTGCCATCAGGACTAGCGGGGGGGCCGGTAATGAGCAGTTCTTC.